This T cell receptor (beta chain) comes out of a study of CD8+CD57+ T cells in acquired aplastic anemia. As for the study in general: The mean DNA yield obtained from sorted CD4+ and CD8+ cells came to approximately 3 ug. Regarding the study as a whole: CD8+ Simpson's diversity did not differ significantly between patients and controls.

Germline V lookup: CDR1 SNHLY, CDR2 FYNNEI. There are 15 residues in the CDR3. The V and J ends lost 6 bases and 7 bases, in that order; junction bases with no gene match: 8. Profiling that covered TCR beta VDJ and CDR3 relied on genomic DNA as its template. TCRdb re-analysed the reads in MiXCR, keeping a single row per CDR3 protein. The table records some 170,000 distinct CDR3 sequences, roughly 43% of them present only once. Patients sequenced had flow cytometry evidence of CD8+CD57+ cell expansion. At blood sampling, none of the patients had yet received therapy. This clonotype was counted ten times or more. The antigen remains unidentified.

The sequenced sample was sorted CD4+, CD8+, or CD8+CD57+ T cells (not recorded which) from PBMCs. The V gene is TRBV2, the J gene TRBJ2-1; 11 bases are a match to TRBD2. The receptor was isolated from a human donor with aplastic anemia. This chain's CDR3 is CASRVAGGPWNEQFF. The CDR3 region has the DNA TGTGCCAGCAGGGTAGCGGGGGGGCCTTGGAATGAGCAGTTCTTC.